The T cell receptor (beta chain) under discussion was sequenced for a study of T cell responses to AZD1222 COVID-19 vaccine. Across the whole study: Pooling covered second doses at about 4 or about 12 weeks.

Clones were read by immunoSEQ multiplex PCR, and TCRdb kept only the in-frame ones, dropping some. There are 100,000 to 150,000 clones in the sample; approximately 88% occur only once, and approximately 4.5% lies in the top ten. Findings and caveats of the study: Vaccine-related CD4 TCRs covered spike, predominating at 160-218 and 743-854. There were mostly white British donors and more females than males, and clonal diversity was possibly underestimated.

Concerning this clone itself: Its antigen is unidentified.

The length of the CDR3 is 11 residues. V was clipped by 8 bases and J by 6 bases, with 7 bases between them. Germline V gene data show CDR1 as KGHDR and CDR2 as SFDVKD. This TCR was recovered from an adult in good health. The material was peripheral blood, obtained on day 0 of AZD1222 vaccination. This chain uses TRBV24-1 with TRBJ2-1, with D hard to call. CDR3 loop: CATKSSNEQFF. CDR3 DNA: TGTGCCACCAAGAGTAGCAATGAGCAGTTCTTC.